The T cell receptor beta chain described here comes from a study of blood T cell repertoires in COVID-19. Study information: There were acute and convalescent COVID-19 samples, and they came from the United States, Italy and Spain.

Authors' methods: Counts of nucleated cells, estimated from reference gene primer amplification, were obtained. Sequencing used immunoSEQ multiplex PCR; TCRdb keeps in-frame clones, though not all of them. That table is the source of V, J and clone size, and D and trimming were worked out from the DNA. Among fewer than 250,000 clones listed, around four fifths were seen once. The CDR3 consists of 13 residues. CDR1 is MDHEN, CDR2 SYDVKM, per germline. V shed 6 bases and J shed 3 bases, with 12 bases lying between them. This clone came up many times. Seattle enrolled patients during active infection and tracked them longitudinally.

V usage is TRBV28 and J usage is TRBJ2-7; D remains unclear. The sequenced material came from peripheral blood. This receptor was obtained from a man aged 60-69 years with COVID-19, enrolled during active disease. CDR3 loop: CASSPPGLYEQYF. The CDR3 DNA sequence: TGTGCCAGCAGCCCACCGGGTCTCTACGAGCAGTACTTC.